The 9 T cell receptor beta chains given below trace back to one sample, sequenced in a study of T cells in Graves' hyperthyroidism and ophthalmopathy. RNA transcripts provided the source from which TCR beta CDR3 regions were amplified. Primed by the HTBI set, a first-round RT-PCR was run on the TCR CDR3. From the multiplex PCR reads, TCRdb called clonotypes with MiXCR, one entry per CDR3 protein. The sample holds approximately 610,000 distinct CDR3 sequences; over 15% are singletons and the top ten take 18%. Sequenced input: blood. The receptor set was obtained from a young woman with Graves' hyperthyroidism.

This chain connects TRBV19 to TRBJ1-6; D unclear. CDR1 is LNHDA and CDR2 is SQIVND in the germline V gene (reference sequence). The length of the CDR3 is 15 residues. Trimming stripped 5 bases from V and 4 bases from J, with 12 bases between. Here the CDR3 reads CASSPKGVYNSPLHF. CDR3 sequence (DNA): TGTGCCAGTAGTCCTAAAGGCGTTTATAATTCACCCCTCCACTTT.

This clonotype was observed a few times. V and J are TRBV5-1 and TRBJ1-5; 12 nucleotides match TRBD1. This CDR3 region has 16 residues. Germline CDR1 SGHRS, CDR2 YFSETQ. With 4 bases clipped from V and 4 bases from J, the junction kept 6 bases outside the gene matches. The CDR3 DNA follows: TGCGCCAGCAGCCAAGGGACAGGGGGCTCAAATCAGCCCCAGCATTTT. It yields the protein CASSQGTGGSNQPQHF.

Many counts were recorded for this clonotype. Written as DNA, the CDR3 is TGTGCCAGCAGTCGAACAGGGGTTGGAGCTTTCTTT. Translation gives CASSRTGVGAFF. The rearrangement links TRBV11-2 to TRBJ1-1, with 7 bases fitting TRBD1. J was trimmed by 10 bases and V by 6 bases; bases with no gene match: 8. CDR1 is SGHAT and CDR2 is FQNNGV in the germline V gene. The CDR3 is 12 residues long.

This clonotype was observed a handful of times. The chain joins TRBV13 to TRBJ2-1; 15 nucleotides line up with TRBD2. The CDR3 consists of 16 residues. With 4 bases clipped from V and 5 bases from J, the junction kept 3 bases outside the gene matches. The germline CDR1 and CDR2 sequences are PRHDT and FYEKMQ (reference sequence). CDR3 loop: CASSWGLAGGHNEQFF. CDR3 coding DNA: TGTGCCAGCAGCTGGGGACTAGCGGGGGGTCACAATGAGCAGTTCTTC.

This clonotype was counted a few times. V and J are TRBV19 and TRBJ2-1; 9 bases are a match to TRBD2. V was clipped by 1 base and J by 7 bases; unmatched bases: 5. The CDR3 loop spans 15 amino acids. Germline V gives CDR1 LNHDA, CDR2 SQIVND (reference sequence). The CDR3 here is CASSIGGRGGNEQFF. The DNA of the CDR3 is TGTGCCAGTAGTATAGGAGGGCGGGGGGGTAATGAGCAGTTCTTC. The full variable domain, rest sourced from reference TRBV19 and TRBJ2-1, is DGGITQSPKYLFRKEGQNVTLSCEQNLNHDAMYWYRQDPGQGLRLIYYSQIVNDFQKGDIAEGYSVSREKKESFPLTVTSAQKNPTAFYLCASSIGGRGGNEQFFGPGTRLTVL.

Details on this clonotype: A junction end diverges from the germline sequence, so it may reflect a read error. The chain combines TRBV28 with TRBJ1-3, with D perhaps TRBD1 (5 bases). Germline CDR1 is MDHEN and CDR2 is SYDVKM. This CDR3 region has 14 residues. The CDR3: CASGLGVKGNTIYF. The CDR3 DNA follows: TGTGCCAGCGGTTTGGGGGTAAAGGGAAACACCATATATTTT.

This clonotype was detected many times. V is TRBV12-3 or TRBV12-4 and J is TRBJ1-3, with no clear D. V dropped 10 bases and J dropped 1 base, with 11 bases sitting between them. The CDR3 is 13 amino acids. The CDR3 sequence is CATEGESGNTIYF. CDR3 sequence (DNA): TGTGCCACCGAGGGAGAGTCTGGAAACACCATATATTTT.

This clonotype was seen only a few times. The rearrangement links TRBV19 to TRBJ1-1; 9 bases are shared with TRBD1. Germline V lookup: CDR1 LNHDA, CDR2 SQIVND (reference sequence). The J segment lost 3 bases and the V segment lost 4 bases, leaving 9 bases of the junction unmatched. The CDR3 is 16 residues long. The DNA of the CDR3 is TGTGCCAGTAGTAAGGGACAGGGAATTCCTTACACTGAAGCTTTCTTT. The encoded protein is CASSKGQGIPYTEAFF.

This clonotype was counted only a few times. The chain has TRBV10-2 and TRBJ2-7; no clear D. Germline lookup yields CDR1 WSHSY and CDR2 SAAADI. V was cut by 4 bases and J by 7 bases, with 11 bases left in between. CDR3 length: 12 residues. This chain's CDR3 is CASSAHPDEQYF. Written as DNA, the CDR3 is TGCGCCAGCAGTGCCCATCCTGATGAGCAGTACTTC.